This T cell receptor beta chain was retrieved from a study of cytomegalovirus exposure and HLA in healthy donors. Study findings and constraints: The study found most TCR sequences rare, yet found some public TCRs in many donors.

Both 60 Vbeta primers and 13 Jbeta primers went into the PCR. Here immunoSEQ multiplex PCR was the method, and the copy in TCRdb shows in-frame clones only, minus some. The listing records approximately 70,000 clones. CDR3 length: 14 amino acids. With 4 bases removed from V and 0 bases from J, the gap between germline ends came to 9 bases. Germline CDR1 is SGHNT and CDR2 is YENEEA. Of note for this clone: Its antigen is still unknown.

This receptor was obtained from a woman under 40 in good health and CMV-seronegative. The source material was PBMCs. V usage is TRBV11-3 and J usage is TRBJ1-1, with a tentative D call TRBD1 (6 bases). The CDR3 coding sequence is TGTGCCAGCAGCTCCGGGACATTGAACACTGAAGCTTTCTTT. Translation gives CASSSGTLNTEAFF.